Listed below are T cell receptor beta chains from one sample, sequenced in a study of beta chain features in type 1 diabetes. Only in-frame clones appear in the TCRdb table, and some are missing; sequencing was by immunoSEQ multiplex PCR. Of under 250,000 clones listed, about 25% are singletons. Material for sequencing was central memory CD4+ T cells from blood. The receptors originated from a man aged 25-45 years in good health. CDR3s include the opening cysteine and the closing phenylalanine or tryptophan. D genes are given only for firm matches. The size field is filled for only some rows; it gives once, few, many or a size class.

>TRBJ2-3|TRBV7-2|TRBD1|few
CASSLMGTGPDTQYF
TGTGCCAGCAGCCTGATGGGGACAGGGCCCGATACGCAGTATTTT
>TRBJ2-7|TRBV27|TRBD1|-
CASSLRGPLEQYF
TGTGCCAGCAGTTTAAGGGGGCCCCTCGAGCAGTACTTC
>TRBJ2-1|TRBV7-2|TRBD2|few
CASSLTSLKGDEQFF
TGTGCCAGCAGTTTGACTAGCCTAAAGGGAGATGAGCAGTTCTTC
>TRBJ1-1|TRBV29-1|-|-
CSVEVTANTEAFF
TGCAGCGTTGAAGTAACAGCAAACACTGAAGCTTTCTTT
>TRBJ2-7|TRBV10-3|-|few
CAISESYGTTYEQYF
TGTGCCATCAGTGAGTCCTACGGGACCACCTACGAGCAGTACTTC
>TRBJ2-1|TRBV30|-|few
CAWSGENEQFF
TGTGCCTGGAGTGGTGAAAATGAGCAGTTCTTC
>TRBJ2-1|TRBV27|TRBD2|few
CASSSGGGEQFF
TGTGCCAGCAGTTCGGGCGGGGGTGAGCAGTTCTTC
>TRBJ1-1|TRBV5-1|-|-
CASSLDPGGTEAFF
TGCGCCAGCAGCCTAGATCCCGGGGGGACTGAAGCTTTCTTT
>TRBJ2-5|TRBV28|TRBD1|few
CASSLSRRRDRQETQYF
TGTGCCAGCAGTTTAAGTCGAAGACGGGACAGACAAGAGACCCAGTACTTC
>TRBJ1-5|TRBV27|-|-
CASRDRFGNQPQHF
TGTGCCAGCAGGGACAGATTTGGCAATCAGCCCCAGCATTTT
>TRBJ2-1|TRBV11-2|-|few
CASSSQRASRAYNEQFF
TGTGCCAGCAGCTCCCAACGGGCTAGCAGAGCCTACAATGAGCAGTTCTTC
>TRBJ2-3|TRBV7-9|TRBD2|-
CASSLGTSGGKGTQYF
TGTGCCAGCAGCCTCGGGACTAGCGGGGGGAAGGGTACGCAGTATTTT
>TRBJ2-3|TRBV5-1|-|many
CASSLTGFDTDTQYF
TGCGCCAGCAGCTTGACGGGCTTCGACACAGATACGCAGTATTTT
>TRBJ2-1|TRBV30|TRBD2|few
CAWDPGLDREQFF
TGTGCCTGGGATCCGGGACTAGACCGTGAGCAGTTCTTC
>TRBJ2-1|TRBV19|TRBD2|-
CASSITAGGYNEQFF
TGTGCCAGTAGTATTACAGCGGGGGGGTACAATGAGCAGTTCTTC
>TRBJ2-2|TRBV12-5|-|-
CASGLVGEGTGELFF
TGTGCTAGTGGTTTGGTGGGAGAGGGCACCGGGGAGCTGTTTTTT
>TRBJ1-1|TRBV2|-|few
CASSPYGATNTEAFF
TGTGCCAGCAGCCCTTATGGGGCCACAAACACTGAAGCTTTCTTT
>TRBJ2-3|TRBV18|-|-
CASSPRGTAGPDTQYF
TGTGCCAGCTCCCCAAGAGGGACGGCGGGGCCAGATACGCAGTATTTT
>TRBJ2-7|TRBV13|-|-
CASSPGKGHPSYEQYF
TGTGCCAGCAGCCCCGGAAAGGGGCACCCCTCCTACGAGCAGTACTTC
>TRBJ1-2|TRBV7-9|-|few
CASSADGGYTF
TGTGCCAGCAGCGCGGATGGCGGCTACACCTTC
>TRBJ2-7|TRBV7-9|TRBD1|-
CASRAGQGFYEQYF
TGTGCCAGCAGGGCGGGACAGGGCTTCTACGAGCAGTACTTC
>TRBJ2-6|TRBV7-2|-|-
CASSPQTGANVLTF
TGTGCCAGCAGCCCTCAGACGGGGGCCAACGTCCTGACTTTC
>TRBJ2-7|TRBV30|TRBD2|-
CAWTSGAVYEQYF
TGTGCCTGGACTAGCGGGGCAGTCTACGAGCAGTACTTC
>TRBJ2-7|TRBV28|-|once
CASSKGRRPYEQYF
TGTGCCAGCAGCAAAGGGCGGCGCCCCTACGAGCAGTACTTC
>TRBJ2-5|TRBV5-6|TRBD1|-
CASSLDRSGGWETQYF
TGTGCCAGCAGCTTGGATCGTTCAGGGGGCTGGGAGACCCAGTACTTC
>TRBJ2-5|TRBV6-1|TRBD1|-
CASSPIPGQEETQYF
TGTGCCAGCAGTCCGATTCCGGGACAGGAAGAGACCCAGTACTTC
>TRBJ2-6|TRBV15|-|few
CATSGSTGANVLTF
TGTGCCACCAGCGGATCAACTGGGGCCAACGTCCTGACTTTC
>TRBJ2-7|TRBV7-6|-|-
CASSLGSQGTLEQYF
TGTGCCAGCAGCTTAGGTTCTCAGGGTACCCTCGAGCAGTACTTC
>TRBJ1-2|TRBV20-1|-|few
CSAKTHYGYTF
TGCAGTGCTAAGACCCACTATGGCTACACCTTC
>TRBJ2-1|TRBV30|TRBD2|-
CAWSLAGGGLNEQFF
TGTGCCTGGAGTCTAGCGGGGGGAGGTTTGAATGAGCAGTTCTTC
>TRBJ2-1|TRBV29-1|TRBD2|-
CSVEQLAGYEQFF
TGCAGCGTTGAGCAACTAGCGGGTTATGAGCAGTTCTTC
>TRBJ2-7|TRBV11-2|-|-
CASSSRGRHEQYF
TGTGCCAGCAGCTCCCGGGGGCGCCACGAGCAGTACTTC
>TRBJ2-5|TRBV11-2|-|-
CASSSVGSVETQYF
TGTGCCAGCAGCTCCGTGGGGAGCGTCGAGACCCAGTACTTC
>TRBJ2-7|TRBV6-6|-|few
CASSYGREYEQYF
TGTGCCAGCAGTTACGGCAGAGAATACGAGCAGTACTTC
>TRBJ2-3|TRBV5-1|-|few
CASSKTGSGDTQYF
TGCGCCAGCAGCAAAACAGGGAGCGGGGATACGCAGTATTTT
>TRBJ2-3|TRBV5-1|-|few
CASSLPGIRTDTQYF
TGCGCCAGCAGCTTGCCAGGGATTCGCACAGATACGCAGTATTTT
>TRBJ2-1|TRBV15|TRBD1|once
CATSIMAGQGGEQFF
TGTGCCACCAGCATAATGGCCGGACAGGGTGGTGAGCAGTTCTTC
>TRBJ2-3|TRBV7-9|TRBD2|few
CASSKRTSGSTDTQYF
TGTGCCAGCAGCAAAAGGACTAGCGGGTCAACAGATACGCAGTATTTT
>TRBJ2-5|TRBV30|TRBD1|few
CAWAGTGETQYF
TGTGCCTGGGCCGGGACAGGAGAGACCCAGTACTTC
>TRBJ2-5|TRBV4-1|-|-
CASSQSATQETQYF
TGCGCCAGCAGCCAATCGGCTACCCAAGAGACCCAGTACTTC
>TRBJ2-1|TRBV29-1|-|-
CSGFGDTYNEQFF
TGCAGCGGCTTTGGAGACACCTACAATGAGCAGTTCTTC
>TRBJ2-1|TRBV30|-|-
CAWSHLRGGNEQFF
TGTGCCTGGAGCCATCTGAGGGGGGGCAATGAGCAGTTCTTC
>TRBJ1-2|TRBV6-5|-|-
CASSYAGYGYTF
TGTGCCAGCAGTTACGCAGGGTATGGCTACACCTTC
>TRBJ1-2|TRBV5-5|-|few
CASSLGQSSSNYGYTF
TGTGCCAGCAGCTTGGGACAGTCGTCATCTAACTATGGCTACACCTTC
>TRBJ1-2|TRBV7-9|TRBD1|-
CASSSSGQGRGYTF
TGTGCCAGCAGCTCATCTGGACAGGGACGAGGCTACACCTTC
>TRBJ2-3|TRBV7-9|-|few
CASSLTSSTDTQYF
TGTGCCAGCAGCCTTACTAGTTCCACAGATACGCAGTATTTT
>TRBJ2-3|TRBV29-1|TRBD2|-
CSVEGGWGLAPQGTQYF
TGCAGCGTTGAAGGGGGTTGGGGACTAGCCCCACAGGGTACGCAGTATTTT
>TRBJ2-5|TRBV11-2|TRBD1|-
CASSRTTGKETQYF
TGTGCCAGCAGCCGCACGACAGGGAAGGAGACCCAGTACTTC
>TRBJ1-2|TRBV2|-|few
CASSEHREHYGYTF
TGTGCCAGCAGTGAACACAGGGAACACTATGGCTACACCTTC
>TRBJ2-2|TRBV29-1|TRBD2|-
CSVGSGGNTGELFF
TGCAGCGTTGGGAGCGGGGGGAACACCGGGGAGCTGTTTTTT
>TRBJ1-1|TRBV6-6|-|few
CASSENTEAFF
TGTGCCAGCAGCGAGAACACTGAAGCTTTCTTT
>TRBJ2-1|TRBV5-1|TRBD2|-
CASRPGLAGGEQFF
TGCGCCAGCAGGCCGGGACTAGCGGGAGGTGAGCAGTTCTTC
>TRBJ2-5|TRBV5-1|-|-
CASSAMGRAQETQYF
TGCGCCAGCAGCGCCATGGGACGGGCCCAAGAGACCCAGTACTTC